This T cell receptor (beta chain) was identified in a study of T cells in Graves' hyperthyroidism and ophthalmopathy. Study summary: Initial diagnosis, before any treatment, was when peripheral blood was collected. General study findings and limits: In blood, most of the thyroid clonotypes expanded above 0.001 were also present.

The CDR3 regions of TCR beta were amplified from RNA transcripts. Using the HTBI primer set, a first-round RT-PCR was run on the TCR CDR3. TCRdb re-analysed the multiplex PCR reads in MiXCR, keeping a single row per CDR3 protein. The sample lists around 720,000 distinct CDR3 sequences; 35% were seen once. Concerning this clonotype: Its target is unknown.

Lactation, pregnancy, other autoimmune disease or uncontrolled infection excluded patients. This CDR3 is built from 15 residues. CDR1 and CDR2 (germline): LGHNT, FRNRAP. The receptor was isolated from a middle-aged woman with Graves' hyperthyroidism. Source material: blood. The chain joins TRBV12-5 to TRBJ2-7; 13 nucleotides align to TRBD2. The DNA end favors TRBJ2-1, so the J call may be wrong. CDR3 region: CASGPGLAGRNEQFF. In DNA, the CDR3 is TGTGCTAGTGGTCCGGGACTAGCGGGACGAAATGAGCAGTTCTTC.